The 23 T cell receptor beta chains below all came from one sample that was sequenced in a study of T cells in Graves' hyperthyroidism and ophthalmopathy. It was RNA transcripts that yielded the amplified TCR beta CDR3 regions. The TCR CDR3 was amplified in a first-round RT-PCR using the HTBI primer set. From the multiplex PCR reads, TCRdb called clonotypes with MiXCR, one entry per CDR3 protein. The data show 300,000 to 400,000 distinct CDR3 sequences, around 20% seen once. Sequences were obtained from blood. All receptors come from a woman aged 50 to 60 with Graves' hyperthyroidism.

The table lists this clonotype with many counts. The chain couples TRBV7-9 to TRBJ2-7, with a tentative D call TRBD1 (6 bases). V shed 2 bases and J shed 6 bases, with 17 bases lying between them. From germline, CDR1 is SEHNR and CDR2 FQNEAQ (reference sequence). The CDR3 runs to 15 residues. CDR3 sequence (DNA): TGTGCCAGCAGCTTAATATCGGGACATCTTGGCGAGCAGTACTTC. Protein: CASSLISGHLGEQYF.

The gene calls are TRBV27 and TRBJ1-3; no firm D call. Trimming shortened V by 0 bases and J by 3 bases, and 9 bases separated the two germline ends. Germline-derived CDR1 and CDR2 are MNHEY and SMNVEV (reference sequence). This CDR3 comprises 15 residues. This CDR3 reads CASSLSGSFGNTIYF. In DNA form, the CDR3 reads TGTGCCAGCAGTTTATCAGGTTCTTTTGGAAACACCATATATTTT.

This clonotype was seen at least ten times. The chain has TRBV2 and TRBJ1-4, with TRBD1 as a possible D gene (5 bases). In germline, CDR1 is SNHLY, CDR2 FYNNEI. The V end lost 6 bases, the J end lost 0 bases, and 8 bases lay between the germline ends. The CDR3 runs to 14 residues. The CDR3 reads CASRGTATNEKLFF. The CDR3 bases are TGTGCCAGCAGGGGGACGGCAACTAATGAAAAACTGTTTTTT.

This clonotype occurred a few times. Being one base from a much bigger clone, this may be a read error. The chain carries TRBV20-1 and TRBJ2-7; D possibly matches TRBD1 or TRBD2 (5 bases each). Trimming removed 0 bases from V and 2 bases from J, with 26 bases in between. The CDR3 contains 19 residues. Germline V gene lookup returns CDR1 DFQATT and CDR2 SNEGSKA (reference sequence). The CDR3 nucleotides are TGCAGTGCTAGAGATCCGGACTCCGCGTCCCCAGGGCCCACCTACGAGCAGTACTTC. Its translation is CSARDPDSASPGPTYEQYF.

This sequence joins TRBV11-2 and TRBJ2-7; tentatively, D is TRBD2 (7 bases). Trimming took 6 bases from V and 2 from J, leaving 20 bases between them. The CDR3 runs 16 residues. Per germline, CDR1 SGHAT and CDR2 FQNNGV. The CDR3 DNA reads as TGTGCCAGCAGTGAAGGGAGGGCAGGGGTGCCCTACGAGCAGTACTTC. Translated: CASSEGRAGVPYEQYF.

This clonotype was picked up many times. V is TRBV11-3 and J is TRBJ2-3; the D gene is possibly TRBD2 (6 bases). Germline V gene lookup returns CDR1 SGHNT and CDR2 YENEEA. The CDR3 spans 18 residues. V shed 3 bases and J shed 5 bases, with 24 bases lying between them. CDR3 sequence: CASSLGGTTASLGDTQYF. The CDR3 DNA is TGTGCCAGCAGCTTGGGGGGTACAACGGCTAGTCTCGGAGATACGCAGTATTTT.

This chain uses TRBV7-9 with TRBJ2-1, with 7 nucleotides matching TRBD1. Germline lookup yields CDR1 SEHNR and CDR2 FQNEAQ (reference sequence). The CDR3 is made up of 12 amino acids. With 5 bases clipped from V and 15 bases from J, the junction kept 10 bases outside the gene matches. In DNA, the CDR3 is TGTGCCAGCAGCCTCTGGACAGGTATACTGTTCTTC. It codes for CASSLWTGILFF.

The rearrangement joins TRBV5-6 to TRBJ2-1; 10 bases are a match to TRBD1. Germline V lookup: CDR1 SGHDT, CDR2 YYEEEE. The trim removed 2 bases at V and 6 bases at J, leaving 5 bases unmatched. The CDR3 consists of 15 residues. CDR3 protein: CASSFWDRGTNEQFF. CDR3 nucleotide sequence: TGTGCCAGCAGCTTCTGGGACAGGGGTACCAATGAGCAGTTCTTC.

The sample holds many counts of this clonotype. The chain has TRBV20-1 and TRBJ1-2; maybe TRBD1 (5 bases). The V end lost 3 bases, the J end lost 6 bases, and 11 bases lay between the germline ends. The CDR3 extends over 12 amino acids. Germline V gene data show CDR1 as DFQATT and CDR2 as SNEGSKA (reference sequence). CDR3: CSASKGPDGYTF. The DNA of the CDR3 is TGCAGTGCTAGTAAGGGACCCGATGGCTACACCTTC.

The chain couples TRBV19 to TRBJ2-1; D remains unclear. CDR3 length: 14 residues. The germline V and J ends were trimmed by 0 bases and 7 bases, with 10 bases remaining between them. Germline-derived CDR1 and CDR2 are LNHDA and SQIVND (reference sequence). The CDR3 DNA follows: TGTGCCAGTAGTATAGATCCGGCTAAAAATGAGCAGTTCTTC. It specifies CASSIDPAKNEQFF.

This clonotype was recorded at least ten times. The rearrangement joins TRBV12-3 or TRBV12-4 to TRBJ1-5; D possibly corresponds to TRBD1 (5 bases). V lost 4 bases to trimming and J lost 4 bases, with 8 bases between them. CDR3 length: 13 residues. The CDR3 bases are TGTGCCAGCAGTTGGGACCTAAATCAGCCCCAGCATTTT. Its translation is CASSWDLNQPQHF.

This clonotype was detected ten times or more. This chain uses TRBV20-1 with TRBJ2-3; 10 positions agree with TRBD2. V shed 0 bases, J shed 3 bases, and the junction held 9 bases outside the gene matches. The length of the CDR3 is 17 residues. Germline lookup yields CDR1 DFQATT and CDR2 SNEGSKA (reference sequence). In DNA form, the CDR3 reads TGCAGTGCTAGAGATCGGCTAGCGGGGGCCTTTACAGATACGCAGTATTTT. Its protein product is CSARDRLAGAFTDTQYF.

This chain joins TRBV3-1 and TRBJ2-2; D not resolved. This CDR3 region has 13 residues. Germline CDR1 and CDR2: LGHDT and YNNKEL (reference sequence). V gave up 1 base and J gave up 6 bases, with 6 bases separating them. CDR3: CASSQVSSGELFF. The CDR3 bases are TGTGCCAGCAGCCAAGTTTCCTCCGGGGAGCTGTTTTTT.

J is TRBJ2-2 and V is TRBV2, with 12 positions matching TRBD2. The CDR3 spans 16 residues. Germline CDR1 and CDR2: SNHLY and FYNNEI. V lost 8 bases, J lost 1 base, and 5 bases stayed unmatched. CDR3 sequence reads: CASLTGLAGNTGELFF. For the CDR3, the DNA is TGTGCCAGCCTGACGGGACTAGCGGGGAACACCGGGGAGCTGTTTTTT.

As regards this clonotype: A much bigger clone sits one base away, suggesting this may be a read error. The rearrangement joins TRBV7-8 to TRBJ2-7, with 8 bases fitting TRBD1. The CDR3 extends over 13 amino acids. With V trimmed by 6 bases and J by 2 bases, 3 bases remained unmatched. From germline, CDR1 is SGHVS and CDR2 FQNEAQ. The CDR3 spells CASRPGQAYEQYF. CDR3 nucleotide sequence: TGTGCCAGCAGACCGGGACAGGCCTACGAGCAGTACTTC.

In this sample, this clonotype turned up a few times. The rearrangement links TRBV2 to TRBJ2-1, with D tentatively TRBD1 or TRBD2 (7 bases each). V was pared by 6 bases and J by 4 bases, with 16 bases between. The V gene's germline CDR1 is SNHLY and CDR2 FYNNEI. The CDR3 spans 15 residues. CDR3 nucleotides: TGTGCCAGCAGAGCTCTCAGGGGGGGGTACAATGAGCAGTTCTTC. Translating it yields CASRALRGGYNEQFF.

The genes are TRBV4-1 and TRBJ2-1; D is uncertain. CDR3 length: 16 residues. V was clipped by 0 bases and J by 0 bases, with 9 bases between them. Per germline, CDR1 MGHRA and CDR2 YSYEKL. CDR3 nucleotides: TGCGCCAGCAGCCAAGAGTGGCTGAGCTCCTACAATGAGCAGTTCTTC. Encoded protein: CASSQEWLSSYNEQFF.

This clonotype was recorded at least ten times. This sequence joins TRBV6-1 and TRBJ1-1; possible D gene TRBD1, 5 bases. The CDR3 has 14 residues. Germline lookup yields CDR1 MNHNS and CDR2 SASEGT. V was trimmed by 4 bases and J by 1 base, leaving 10 bases between them. CDR3 DNA sequence: TGTGCCAGCAGTGCTCCAACAGGGAACACTGAAGCTTTCTTT. Translated, it gives CASSAPTGNTEAFF.

The chain joins TRBV2 to TRBJ1-1, with 7 bases aligning to TRBD1. CDR1 is SNHLY and CDR2 is FYNNEI in the germline V gene. The CDR3 runs 17 residues. V lost 6 bases, J lost 0 bases, and 13 bases stayed unmatched. CDR3 residues: CASSGDRAAVMNTEAFF. The DNA for the CDR3 is TGTGCCAGCAGCGGAGACAGGGCTGCCGTCATGAACACTGAAGCTTTCTTT.

The chain is built from TRBV3-1 and TRBJ1-4, with TRBD1 matching 7 bases. V gave up 3 bases and J gave up 0 bases; unmatched junction bases: 4. The CDR3 is 16 residues long. Germline values: CDR1 LGHDT, CDR2 YNNKEL (reference sequence). The CDR3 sequence is CASSHTDRATNEKLFF. CDR3 sequence (DNA): TGTGCCAGCAGCCATACCGACAGGGCAACTAATGAAAAACTGTTTTTT.

This clonotype showed up many times. The chain uses TRBV18 and TRBJ1-1, with 10 bases that match TRBD1. There are 15 residues in the CDR3. Per the germline V gene, CDR1 is KGHSH and CDR2 is LQKENI. With 3 bases clipped from V and 8 bases from J, the junction kept 9 bases outside the gene matches. This CDR3 reads CASSPMGQGLYEAFF. CDR3 nucleotide sequence: TGTGCCAGCTCACCGATGGGACAGGGGCTTTACGAAGCTTTCTTT.

CDR3 DNA sequence: TGCGCCAGCAGCCAAGATCGGGCGGGTGGAAACACCATATATTTT. Translated: CASSQDRAGGNTIYF. This sequence joins TRBV4-1 and TRBJ1-3; no reliable D call. V was pared by 0 bases and J by 3 bases, with 9 bases between. CDR3 size: 15 residues. In germline, CDR1 is MGHRA, CDR2 YSYEKL.

This clonotype has more than one count but fewer than ten. The V call is TRBV24-1, the J call TRBJ2-5, with 14 bases lining up with TRBD2. The CDR3 extends over 18 amino acids. The germline V gene has CDR1 KGHDR and CDR2 SFDVKD. Unmatched junction bases numbered 10, after V lost 6 bases and J lost 2 bases. The CDR3 nucleotides are TGTGCCACCAGTTTGGGACTAGCGGGAGAATCGAGACAAGAGACCCAGTACTTC. Its protein is CATSLGLAGESRQETQYF.